The clone carrying this T cell receptor beta chain has just a few counts. Its antigen is as yet unknown. Individual cDNA molecules each received unique molecular identifiers attached to them. TCRdb reprocessed the 5' RACE reads with MiXCR, giving one entry per CDR3 protein. The profile covers tens of thousands of distinct CDR3 sequences, with 5.3% appearing a single time and roughly 27% taken by the ten largest. The sample originates from a study of early T cells in non-severe SARS-CoV-2 infection. Study details: The chains were unpaired, and the sequenced material was bulk RNA from unsorted whole blood. Findings and limits, study-wide: Matches to VDJdb favored anti-spike CD8 responses and missed private and CD4 specificities.

This TCR was recovered from an adult who was a healthcare worker with PCR-confirmed SARS-CoV-2 infection or an uninfected control (not recorded which). Sequencing input: whole blood.

The CDR3 region has the DNA TGCGCCAGCAGCCAGCAGGGACTAGCTGTCCATGAGCAGTTCTTC. It translates to CASSQQGLAVHEQFF. The V and J genes are TRBV5-1 and TRBJ2-1; 9 nucleotides align to TRBD2. The CDR3 runs to 15 residues. J gave up 8 bases and V 4 bases, and 10 bases lay outside the gene matches. Looked up from germline, CDR1 is SGHRS and CDR2 is YFSETQ.